Below, 8 T cell receptor beta chains from the same sample are listed, as sequenced in a study of shared T cell receptors in the human thymus. The method was immunoSEQ multiplex PCR; TCRdb's version includes in-frame clones alone and lacks a portion of them. The table has 600,000 or so clones, approximately 89% seen once. Separately, the same data were catalogued under a study of human thymus T cells.

Sequences were obtained from thymocytes. These receptor sequences come from a boy younger than two with a congenital heart defect.

This clone has just a few counts. V and J are TRBV5-6 and TRBJ1-2; D is ambiguous. The germline CDR1 and CDR2 sequences are SGHDT and YYEEEE. This CDR3 has 15 residues. Trimming left V 1 base short and J 4 bases short, with 14 bases between. The CDR3 is CASSLTRRALYGYTF. As DNA, the CDR3 is TGTGCCAGCAGCTTGACCCGGAGGGCCCTCTATGGCTACACCTTC.

This clone appeared a few times. V gene TRBV28 combines with J gene TRBJ2-5, with 9 positions matching TRBD2. J was trimmed by 0 bases and V by 8 bases; bases with no gene match: 13. Germline loops: CDR1 MDHEN, CDR2 SYDVKM. The CDR3 extends over 17 amino acids. CDR3 nucleotide sequence: TGTGCCAGCTGGGGGGTAAAAACTAGCGGGTACCAAGAGACCCAGTACTTC. It yields the protein CASWGVKTSGYQETQYF.

The count of this clone is one. The rearrangement links TRBV25-1 to TRBJ2-5, with a weak D call TRBD1 (6 bases). The J call is doubtful: the DNA matches TRBJ2-7 better. From germline, CDR1 is MGHDK and CDR2 SYGVNS. The CDR3 length is 15 residues. In nucleotides, the CDR3 is TGTGCCAGCAGTCCCCCCTCGACAGGTTCCTACGAGCAGTACTTC. Translation gives CASSPPSTGSYEQYF.

As concerns this clone: Different DNA sequences within this sample yield the same CDR3. The CDR3 here is CASSDRRNQPQHF. The CDR3 region has the DNA TGTGCCAGCTCGGACAGGAGAAATCAGCCCCAGCATTTT. The chain carries TRBV27 and TRBJ1-5, with 7 bases that match TRBD1. Trimming cost V 8 bases and J 4 bases; bases outside gene matches: 5. Germline CDR1 and CDR2: MNHEY and SMNVEV (reference sequence). This CDR3 comprises 13 residues.

The chain joins TRBV14 to TRBJ2-7, with D maybe TRBD1 (5 bases). This CDR3 comprises 18 residues. The V and J ends lost 4 bases and 0 bases respectively, with 22 bases between them. The germline CDR1 and CDR2 sequences are SGHDN and FVKESK. Here the CDR3 reads CASSRRTQGSNSSYEQYF. As DNA, the CDR3 is TGTGCCAGCAGCCGACGGACCCAGGGTTCCAACAGCTCCTACGAGCAGTACTTC.

Of note for this clone: The sample carries other DNA sequences with the same CDR3. The chain carries TRBV27 and TRBJ1-6; TRBD1 agrees at 8 bases. Germline V gene sequence: CDR1 MNHEY, CDR2 SMNVEV (reference sequence). CDR3 length: 16 amino acids. Trimming took 2 bases from V and 6 from J; bases not matched to a gene: 6. For the CDR3, the DNA is TGTGCCAGCAGTTTAGCAGGGGGCGCAGGTAATTCACCCCTCCACTTT. This codes for CASSLAGGAGNSPLHF.

The CDR3 sequence is CAIRADTDTQYF. The CDR3 nucleotides are TGTGCCATCAGGGCAGACACAGATACGCAGTATTTT. The chain carries TRBV10-3 and TRBJ2-3; unclear D gene. The CDR3 consists of 12 residues. CDR1 and CDR2 from the germline V gene are ENHRY and SYGVKD. The ends were cut back, 6 bases at V and 2 bases at J, with 6 bases in the middle.

This chain joins TRBV4-1 and TRBJ1-4, with 7 bases matching TRBD1. The V segment lost 6 bases and the J segment 3 bases; nucleotides outside the gene matches: 10. This CDR3 is built from 16 residues. Germline V gene lookup returns CDR1 MGHRA and CDR2 YSYEKL. The CDR3, as DNA: TGCGCCAGCAGTTCACAGGGGTGGGGGGCTAATGAAAAACTGTTTTTT. The encoded protein is CASSSQGWGANEKLFF.